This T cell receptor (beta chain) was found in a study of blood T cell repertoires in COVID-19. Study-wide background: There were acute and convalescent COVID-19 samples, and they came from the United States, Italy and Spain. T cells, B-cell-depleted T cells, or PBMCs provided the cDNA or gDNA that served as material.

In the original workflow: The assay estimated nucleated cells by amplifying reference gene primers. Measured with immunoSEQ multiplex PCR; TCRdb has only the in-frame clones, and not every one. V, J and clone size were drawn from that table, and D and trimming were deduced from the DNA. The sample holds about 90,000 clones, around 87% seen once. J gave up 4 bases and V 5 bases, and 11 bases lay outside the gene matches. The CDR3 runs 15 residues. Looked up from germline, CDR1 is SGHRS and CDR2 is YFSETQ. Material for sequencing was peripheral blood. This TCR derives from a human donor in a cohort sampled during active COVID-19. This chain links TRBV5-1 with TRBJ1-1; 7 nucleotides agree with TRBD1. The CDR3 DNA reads TGCGCCAGCAGGGACCACAGGGGAGCGAGCACTGAAGCTTTCTTT. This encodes CASRDHRGASTEAFF.